One and the same sample provided the 13 T cell receptor beta chains below, sequenced in a study of blood T cell repertoires in COVID-19. Sequenced by immunoSEQ multiplex PCR; TCRdb stores in-frame clones only, minus some. The table has almost 250,000 clones, around 89% seen once. Sequencing was performed on PBMCs or T cells enriched from blood (not recorded which). All receptors come from a woman aged 25-40 years who had recovered from COVID-19.

The rearrangement uses TRBV7-8 and TRBJ2-4; TRBD2 aligns across 11 bases. Germline V gene data show CDR1 as SGHVS and CDR2 as FQNEAQ. CDR3 size: 17 residues. With V trimmed by 1 base and J by 6 bases, 8 bases remained unmatched. CDR3 sequence: CASSLVMIAGGGNIQYF. Here the CDR3 DNA reads TGTGCCAGCAGCTTAGTTATGATAGCGGGAGGGGGAAACATTCAGTACTTC.

The genes are TRBV4-3 and TRBJ2-1; TRBD2 agrees at 7 bases. V was clipped by 0 bases and J by 4 bases; unmatched bases: 6. There are 16 residues in the CDR3. The germline V gene encodes CDR1 LGHNA and CDR2 YSLEER. This CDR3 reads CASSQERLAAYNEQFF. CDR3 DNA sequence: TGCGCCAGCAGCCAAGAACGGCTAGCGGCATACAATGAGCAGTTCTTC.

The chain joins TRBV19 to TRBJ1-6, with 7 bases matching TRBD1. J lost 5 bases, V lost 0 bases, and 4 bases had no gene match. Germline lookup yields CDR1 LNHDA and CDR2 SQIVND (reference sequence). This CDR3 is 16 amino acids long. The CDR3 DNA sequence: TGTGCCAGTAGTATAGATTCGACAGGGAATAATTCACCCCTCCACTTT. It translates to CASSIDSTGNNSPLHF.

The V call is TRBV5-1, the J call TRBJ2-3; TRBD2 agrees at 7 bases. The junction had 4 bases not matched to a gene; V was cut back by 0 bases and J by 3 bases. The germline CDR1 and CDR2 sequences are SGHRS and YFSETQ. The CDR3 is made up of 15 amino acids. CDR3 protein: CASSLATSETDTQYF. The CDR3 bases are TGCGCCAGCAGCTTGGCCACTAGCGAGACAGATACGCAGTATTTT.

This clone appeared once. The V gene is TRBV5-6, the J gene TRBJ1-6; TRBD1 agrees at 7 bases. There are 15 residues in the CDR3. V was clipped by 2 bases and J by 9 bases; unmatched bases: 8. Germline CDR1 and CDR2: SGHDT and YYEEEE. As DNA, the CDR3 is TGTGCCAGCAGCTTCGTGACAGGGTTGGGTTCACCCCTCCACTTT. The encoded protein is CASSFVTGLGSPLHF.

The rearrangement joins TRBV10-3 to TRBJ2-2; 9 nucleotides agree with TRBD1. V shed 7 bases, J shed 4 bases, and the junction held 4 bases outside the gene matches. In germline, CDR1 is ENHRY, CDR2 SYGVKD. The CDR3 is made up of 14 amino acids. This CDR3 reads CAINGQGLTGELFF. For the CDR3, the DNA is TGTGCCATCAACGGACAGGGGCTCACCGGGGAGCTGTTTTTT.

This chain's CDR3 is CASRGGLTHPETQYF. CDR3 bases: TGTGCCAGCAGGGGGGGACTAACCCATCCCGAGACCCAGTACTTC. V usage is TRBV2 and J usage is TRBJ2-5; 7 bases are a match to TRBD2. The length of the CDR3 is 15 residues. Germline loops: CDR1 SNHLY, CDR2 FYNNEI. V shed 6 bases and J 5 bases; nucleotides not matched to a gene: 12.

This clone showed up just once. The chain carries TRBV28 and TRBJ2-3; TRBD2 matches at 14 bases. The CDR3 sequence is 19 residues long. The V gene's germline CDR1 is MDHEN and CDR2 SYDVKM. Trimming at V came to 6 bases and at J to 4 bases, leaving 15 bases not matched to a gene. CDR3 region: CASRTYPGLAGANPDTQYF. In DNA form, the CDR3 reads TGTGCCAGCAGGACCTATCCGGGACTAGCGGGAGCTAATCCAGATACGCAGTATTTT.

The V gene is TRBV5-4, the J gene TRBJ2-1; 11 bases line up with TRBD1. The CDR3 runs to 15 residues. Germline values: CDR1 SGHNT, CDR2 YYREEE (reference sequence). V dropped 3 bases and J dropped 3; count of bases not matched to a gene: 2. As DNA, the CDR3 is TGTGCCAGCAGCTCAGGGACAGGGGGCTACAATGAGCAGTTCTTC. Translated, it gives CASSSGTGGYNEQFF.

The V gene is TRBV6-4, the J gene TRBJ2-3; perhaps TRBD2 as D (6 bases). CDR3 length equals 15 residues. The germline CDR1 and CDR2 sequences are MRHNA and SNTAGT. V shed 3 bases and J shed 7 bases, with 17 bases lying between them. The CDR3 region is CASSELASSTNTQYF. DNA for the CDR3: TGTGCCAGCAGTGAACTAGCCTCCTCCACGAATACGCAGTATTTT.

The chain joins TRBV7-9 to TRBJ2-7; 9 positions agree with TRBD1. Germline CDR1 SEHNR, CDR2 FQNEAQ (reference sequence). CDR3 length equals 14 residues. Losses at the gene ends were 3 bases for V and 4 bases for J; bases not matched to a gene: 4. The CDR3: CASSFRDRAYEQYF. The DNA for the CDR3 is TGTGCCAGCAGCTTCCGGGACAGGGCTTACGAGCAGTACTTC.

This clone was seen just once. V and J are TRBV21-1 and TRBJ2-5; TRBD2 is taken as the D call from the table, unchecked against the DNA. TRBV21-1 is a pseudogene. The CDR3 loop spans 15 amino acids. CDR3 region: CASTARWREQETQYF. CDR3 nucleotide sequence: TGTGCCAGCACGGCGCGCTGGCGGGAACAAGAGACCCAGTACTTC.

J is TRBJ2-1 and V is TRBV7-2; perhaps TRBD2 as D (6 bases). Germline V gene lookup returns CDR1 SGHTA and CDR2 FQGNSA. The CDR3 contains 14 residues. V lost 8 bases, J lost 0 bases, and 11 bases lay in between. The CDR3 DNA follows: TGTGCCAGCTCTAGCGTGAGCTCCTACAATGAGCAGTTCTTC. It translates to CASSSVSSYNEQFF.